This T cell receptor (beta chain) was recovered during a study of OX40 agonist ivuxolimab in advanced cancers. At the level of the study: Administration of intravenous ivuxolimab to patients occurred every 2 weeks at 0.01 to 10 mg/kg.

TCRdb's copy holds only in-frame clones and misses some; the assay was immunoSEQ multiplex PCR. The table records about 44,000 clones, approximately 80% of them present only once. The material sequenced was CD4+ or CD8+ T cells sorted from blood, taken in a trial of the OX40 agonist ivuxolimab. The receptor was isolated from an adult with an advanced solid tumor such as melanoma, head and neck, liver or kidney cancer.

The CDR3 region is CASSQATIDPREQYF. DNA for the CDR3: TGCGCCAGCAGCCAAGCCACTATTGATCCTCGGGAGCAGTACTTC. The rearrangement uses TRBV4-1 and TRBJ2-7; D remains unclear. This CDR3 is 15 amino acids long. Between the trimmed V and J ends, which lost 1 base and 7 bases, there was a span of 17 bases. The germline gives CDR1 MGHRA, CDR2 YSYEKL.